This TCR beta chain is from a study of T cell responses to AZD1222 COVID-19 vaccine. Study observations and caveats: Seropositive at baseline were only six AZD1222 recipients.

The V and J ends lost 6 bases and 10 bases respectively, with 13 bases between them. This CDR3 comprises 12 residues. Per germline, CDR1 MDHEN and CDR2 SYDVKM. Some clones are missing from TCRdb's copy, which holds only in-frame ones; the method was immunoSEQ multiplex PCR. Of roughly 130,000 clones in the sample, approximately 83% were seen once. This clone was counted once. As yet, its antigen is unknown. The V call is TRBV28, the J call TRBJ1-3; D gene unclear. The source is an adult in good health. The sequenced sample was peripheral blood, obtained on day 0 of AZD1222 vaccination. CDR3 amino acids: CASRGLPSTIYF. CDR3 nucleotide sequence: TGTGCCAGCAGAGGCCTACCGTCAACCATATATTTT.